These 23 T cell receptor beta chains came from one sample sequenced in a study of shared clonotypes between healthy human individuals (dated by TCRdb to 2020 to 2021). The library relied on the immunoSEQ multiplex PCR assay. What TCRdb holds here is the immuneACCESS table cut down to in-frame rearrangements. Part of the clones is not present; checked against another copy, under half of the missing clones reflect an unresolved V gene, and the others are unexplained. This sample holds some 2.3 million clones; approximately 95% were observed only once. The ten largest clonotypes hold under 0.45% of the sample. Sequenced sample: naive CD4+ T cells from PBMCs. The sample's cell subset or site label, in plain terms: CD45RA+ positively selected. These receptors were obtained from a man between 18 and 29 years old in good health. Some clones in this sample may be carry-over from other donors' samples.

V gene TRBV4-3 combines with J gene TRBJ2-3; 10 bases line up with TRBD1. The CDR3 runs to 14 residues. V lost 4 bases, J lost 4 bases, and 2 bases stayed unmatched. Looked up from germline, CDR1 is LGHNA and CDR2 is YSLEER. The CDR3 loop reads CASSPGQGADTQYF. Written as DNA, the CDR3 is TGCGCCAGCAGCCCCGGACAGGGGGCAGATACGCAGTATTTT.

This clone was seen a few times. V usage is TRBV5-4 and J usage is TRBJ1-1; 8 nucleotides line up with TRBD1. CDR3 length equals 14 residues. V was pared by 3 bases and J by 3 bases, with 4 bases of the junction left unmatched. Germline V gene lookup returns CDR1 SGHNT and CDR2 YYREEE (reference sequence). CDR3 coding DNA: TGTGCCAGCAGCTCGACAGGGGAGTACACTGAAGCTTTCTTT. This encodes CASSSTGEYTEAFF.

The rearrangement uses TRBV19 and TRBJ2-7; the D gene is possibly TRBD2 (6 bases). The CDR3 sequence is 15 residues long. Germline V gene data show CDR1 as LNHDA and CDR2 as SQIVND (reference sequence). The V end was cut by 5 bases, the J end by 2 bases, with 16 bases between. Here the CDR3 DNA reads TGTGCCAGTAGTCGTTTGGCGCCGGGAGCCTACGAGCAGTACTTC. It specifies CASSRLAPGAYEQYF.

The V and J genes are TRBV11-2 and TRBJ1-2; 7 positions match TRBD1. The CDR3 is 12 amino acids. Unmatched junction bases numbered 5, after V lost 5 bases and J lost 8 bases. Germline-derived CDR1 and CDR2 are SGHAT and FQNNGV. Written as DNA, the CDR3 is TGTGCCAGCAGCGGCGACAGGGACGGCTACACCTTC. Translating gives CASSGDRDGYTF.

Notes on this clone: Other DNA sequences within the sample encode an identical CDR3. The V and J genes are TRBV9 and TRBJ2-5, with 7 bases lining up with TRBD1. CDR1 and CDR2 from the germline V gene are SGDLS and YYNGEE. Trimming removed 3 bases from V and 1 base from J; junction bases left unmatched: 3. This CDR3 is built from 14 residues. The CDR3 region is CASSGRTGQETQYF. The CDR3 DNA is TGTGCCAGCAGCGGAAGGACAGGCCAAGAGACCCAGTACTTC.

V is TRBV28 and J is TRBJ2-1, with D possibly being TRBD2 (6 bases). V lost 10 bases and J 9 bases, leaving 22 bases between the germline ends. The CDR3 is made up of 14 amino acids. Germline assignment: CDR1 MDHEN and CDR2 SYDVKM. The CDR3 spells CATWRATTRVEQFF. The CDR3 DNA sequence: TGTGCCACCTGGAGGGCCACCACACGGGTTGAGCAGTTCTTC.

The V gene is TRBV4-1, the J gene TRBJ2-5; D is undetermined. CDR3 size: 19 residues. Trimming took 1 base from V and 1 from J, leaving 22 bases between them. Germline V gene lookup returns CDR1 MGHRA and CDR2 YSYEKL. The DNA for the CDR3 is TGCGCCAGCAGCCAAGTAGTTCCGCGAGCAGGAGCCTCCCAAGAGACCCAGTACTTC. Translation gives CASSQVVPRAGASQETQYF.

This clone was detected once. The chain carries TRBV4-1 and TRBJ2-7; a weak D match, TRBD1 (6 bases). The length of the CDR3 is 15 residues. The V end lost 3 bases, the J end lost 5 bases, and 17 bases lay between the germline ends. From germline, CDR1 is MGHRA and CDR2 YSYEKL. In DNA form, the CDR3 reads TGCGCCAGCAGCCACATAGGGGGAAGGAGCGACGAGCAGTACTTC. It codes for CASSHIGGRSDEQYF.

This sequence joins TRBV5-1 and TRBJ2-7, with unresolved D. The V and J ends lost 4 bases and 4 bases respectively, with 12 bases between them. Germline lookup yields CDR1 SGHRS and CDR2 YFSETQ. The CDR3 consists of 13 residues. The CDR3 sequence is CASSPTQRYEQYF. The CDR3 nucleotides read TGCGCCAGCAGCCCGACGCAGAGGTACGAGCAGTACTTC.

This clone is a singleton in its sample. This chain joins TRBV7-9 and TRBJ1-3; the D is unclear. Germline-derived CDR1 and CDR2 are SEHNR and FQNEAQ (reference sequence). V dropped 11 bases and J dropped 0 bases, with 8 bases sitting between them. The CDR3 extends over 12 amino acids. CDR3 sequence reads: CAGTASGNTIYF. In DNA form, the CDR3 reads TGTGCCGGTACAGCCTCTGGAAACACCATATATTTT.

This clone was seen just once. The chain's CDR3 is CASSLQGLGEVEAFF. DNA of the CDR3: TGCGCCAGCAGCTTACAGGGCCTCGGAGAGGTTGAAGCTTTCTTT. The chain is built from TRBV5-1 and TRBJ1-1; tentatively, D is TRBD1 (6 bases). Per germline, CDR1 SGHRS and CDR2 YFSETQ. Trimming cost V 2 bases and J 7 bases, with 18 bases left between them. This CDR3 comprises 15 residues.

The genes are TRBV2 and TRBJ1-1, with 7 nucleotides matching TRBD1. The CDR3 spans 14 residues. V was pared by 5 bases and J by 1 base, with 4 bases of the junction left unmatched. In germline, CDR1 is SNHLY, CDR2 FYNNEI. The CDR3 here is CASSSNRGNTEAFF. Here the CDR3 DNA reads TGTGCCAGCAGTTCAAACAGGGGGAACACTGAAGCTTTCTTT.

The gene calls are TRBV28 and TRBJ2-3, with 13 positions matching TRBD2. This CDR3 has 15 amino acids. With V trimmed by 7 bases and J by 0 bases, 1 base remained unmatched. Germline V lookup: CDR1 MDHEN, CDR2 SYDVKM. CDR3 coding DNA: TGTGCCAGCACGACTAGCGGGAGGAGCACAGATACGCAGTATTTT. It encodes CASTTSGRSTDTQYF.

The chain uses TRBV5-4 and TRBJ2-1; D is possibly TRBD2 (6 bases). Germline V gene data show CDR1 as SGHNT and CDR2 as YYREEE (reference sequence). The CDR3 spans 15 residues. V gave up 5 bases and J gave up 2 bases, with 14 bases separating them. DNA for the CDR3: TGTGCCAGCAGTCACCTGACTAGGACCTACAATGAGCAGTTCTTC. Translating gives CASSHLTRTYNEQFF.

The J gene is TRBJ2-3, the V gene TRBV27; TRBD1 aligns across 8 bases. This CDR3 is built from 14 residues. Per the germline V gene, CDR1 is MNHEY and CDR2 is SMNVEV (reference sequence). Trimming took 4 bases from V and 5 from J; bases not matched to a gene: 5. CDR3 residues: CASSYDRGGDTQYF. CDR3 DNA: TGTGCCAGCAGTTACGACAGGGGCGGAGATACGCAGTATTTT.

This chain links TRBV2 with TRBJ2-2; D gene ambiguous. The CDR3 consists of 15 residues. V was clipped by 1 base and J by 0 bases, with 6 bases between them. From germline, CDR1 is SNHLY and CDR2 FYNNEI. In DNA form, the CDR3 reads TGTGCCAGCAGTGAAGGCAGACCGAACACCGGGGAGCTGTTTTTT. Translated, it gives CASSEGRPNTGELFF.

The V call is TRBV14, the J call TRBJ2-5; 7 nucleotides line up with TRBD2. V was pared by 4 bases and J by 4 bases, with 6 bases of the junction left unmatched. The CDR3 extends over 14 amino acids. Germline values: CDR1 SGHDN, CDR2 FVKESK. CDR3 sequence reads: CASSRWGGGETQYF. The CDR3 DNA sequence: TGTGCCAGCAGCCGATGGGGGGGTGGAGAGACCCAGTACTTC.

The chain has TRBV2 and TRBJ1-1; D ambiguous. Germline CDR1 is SNHLY and CDR2 is FYNNEI. The CDR3 runs to 14 residues. Trimming removed 4 bases from V and 1 base from J, with 10 bases in between. The CDR3 sequence is CASSAGPGNTEAFF. The DNA for the CDR3 is TGTGCCAGCAGTGCCGGTCCCGGGAACACTGAAGCTTTCTTT.

V usage is TRBV7-9 and J usage is TRBJ1-1; D gene unclear. The CDR3 has 15 residues. Trimming shortened V by 5 bases and J by 7 bases, and 20 bases separated the two germline ends. Per germline, CDR1 SEHNR and CDR2 FQNEAQ (reference sequence). The DNA of the CDR3 is TGTGCCAGCAGCGCCCTGGGTCGTCAGTTGATTGAAGCTTTCTTT. Its translation is CASSALGRQLIEAFF.

The sample holds one count of this clone. As DNA, the CDR3 is TGTGCCAGCAGTTACTTCCAGGGTAGCACTGAAGCTTTCTTT. Residues: CASSYFQGSTEAFF. The chain is built from TRBV6-6 and TRBJ1-1, with D perhaps matching TRBD1 (5 bases). Germline CDR1 and CDR2: MNHNY and SVGAGI (reference sequence). Trimming shortened V by 1 base and J by 4 bases, and 10 bases separated the two germline ends. CDR3 length: 14 amino acids.

As to this clone: Different DNA sequences within this sample yield the same CDR3. The chain recombines TRBV7-3 with TRBJ2-1; D possibly corresponds to TRBD2 (6 bases). Per the germline V gene, CDR1 is SGHTA and CDR2 is FQGTGA. This CDR3 comprises 15 residues. The V and J ends lost 2 bases and 0 bases respectively, with 8 bases between them. The CDR3 nucleotides read TGTGCCAGCAGCTTAGTAGCGGACTCCTACAATGAGCAGTTCTTC. This codes for CASSLVADSYNEQFF.

The table lists this clone with a count of one. V is TRBV7-2 and J is TRBJ2-1; the match to TRBD2 covers 10 bases. Germline V CDR1 and CDR2: SGHTA, FQGNSA. V lost 2 bases to trimming and J lost 8 bases; unmatched junction nucleotides: 9. The CDR3 loop spans 16 amino acids. The CDR3 region is CASSLNLAGVLDEQFF. As DNA, the CDR3 is TGTGCCAGCAGCTTAAACCTAGCGGGAGTCCTCGATGAGCAGTTCTTC.

The CDR3 DNA sequence: TGCGCCAGCAGCTGGGCCCCAGGGTCGGATGAGCAGTTCTTC. Encoded protein: CASSWAPGSDEQFF. The chain combines TRBV5-1 with TRBJ2-1; D is possibly TRBD1 (5 bases). CDR1 and CDR2 (germline): SGHRS, YFSETQ. The ends were cut back, 3 bases at V and 8 bases at J, with 15 bases in the middle. CDR3 length: 14 amino acids.